Below, 9 T cell receptor beta chains from the same sample are listed, as sequenced in a study of CXCR3-negative and CXCR3-positive naive CD8 T cells (dated by TCRdb to 2018 to 2020). General conclusions and limits of the study: TRB CDR3s from CXCR3-positive naive cells showed higher hydrophobicity (lower Kidera factor 4), lower energy, and higher strength and volume indices than CXCR3-negative naive cells.

Their specific antigens are unknown. Sequencing instrument: NextSeq 550. The Human TCR Profiling Kit (MiLaboratory) was used to make UMI-labeled 5' RACE TRB cDNA libraries. One entry per CDR3 protein sequence results from the TCRdb reprocessing of the reads, with DNA left out. The sample table on file contains 84,000 or so distinct CDR3 sequences. Roughly 0.64% of the sample lies in the top ten. Material for sequencing was naive CXCR3+ CD8+ T cells from blood. According to the study, the label for this sample's cell subset or site signals: CD45RO-CCR7+CD27+CD95- naive CD8+ T cells expressing CXCR3 (TNR3+). Receptor source: a human donor in good health. Some clones in this sample may be carry-over from other donors' samples.

The chain has TRBV11-3 and TRBJ2-1; TCRdb's D gene call, TRBD2, goes unchecked for lack of DNA. The germline V gene encodes CDR1 SGHNT and CDR2 YENEEA. The CDR3 contains 13 residues. CDR3 sequence reads: CASSFRGPNEQFF.

The chain combines TRBV28 with TRBJ2-7; TCRdb indicates TRBD1, and absent DNA this call remains unverified. The CDR3 runs 12 residues. CDR1 and CDR2 from the germline V gene are MDHEN and SYDVKM. The chain's CDR3 is CACRQGQNEQYF.

V gene TRBV5-8 combines with J gene TRBJ2-3; the TCRdb call, TRBD1, lacks DNA for checking. The CDR3 is made up of 16 amino acids. Germline V CDR1 and CDR2: SGHTS, YDEGEE. The CDR3 protein is CASSSGQVGSTDTQYF.

The rearrangement uses TRBV25-1 and TRBJ1-2. The CDR3 contains 15 residues. CDR1 and CDR2 (germline): MGHDK, SYGVNS. CDR3 sequence reads: CASSEWVGSNYGYTF.

V usage is TRBV6-2 or TRBV6-3 and J usage is TRBJ2-1. The CDR3 totals 11 residues. The germline V gene encodes CDR1 MNHEY and CDR2 SVGEGT. The CDR3 region is CASSLNNEQFF.

J is TRBJ2-7 and V is TRBV11-3; TCRdb reports TRBD2, a call that lacks DNA to check it against. Per the germline V gene, CDR1 is SGHNT and CDR2 is YENEEA. The CDR3 is 13 amino acids. CDR3 in amino acids: CASSDIAEGEQYF.

The chain couples TRBV2 to TRBJ1-1; the D call from TCRdb, TRBD1, cannot be confirmed without DNA. CDR1 is SNHLY, CDR2 FYNNEI, per germline. CDR3 size: 11 residues. The chain's CDR3 is CARGTGAEAFF.

V gene TRBV20-1 combines with J gene TRBJ2-3; with no DNA, the TCRdb D assignment of TRBD1 cannot be verified. The CDR3 has 14 amino acids. The germline V gene has CDR1 DFQATT and CDR2 SNEGSKA (reference sequence). The CDR3 protein is CSSSRGLSTDTQYF.

The CDR3 loop reads CSAMAVGSYNEQFF. The gene calls are TRBV29-1 and TRBJ2-1. The CDR3 contains 14 residues. The germline CDR1 and CDR2 sequences are SQVTM and ANQGSEA.